A single TCR beta chain is shown here with its context. Germline CDR1 is SGDLS and CDR2 is YYNGEE. CDR3 size: 17 residues. The V gene lost 3 bases and the J gene lost 0 bases, with 15 bases spanning the gap. This sample is part of a study of cytomegalovirus exposure and HLA in healthy donors. Clones were sequenced by immunoSEQ multiplex PCR, and TCRdb holds only the in-frame ones, with some missing. The table has around 130,000 clones, more than 70% seen once. The V and J genes are TRBV9 and TRBJ2-2; possibly TRBD1 for D (6 bases). The sample comprised PBMCs. The source of this sequence is a woman between 25 and 40 years old in good health and CMV-seronegative. The CDR3 DNA follows: TGTGCCAGCAGCGAGCCCCCCAGGACAGCGAACACCGGGGAGCTGTTTTTT. Its translation is CASSEPPRTANTGELFF.